Each of the 23 T cell receptor beta chains below was sequenced from the same sample in a study of molecular identifiers for immune sequencing clone quantification. TCRdb ran MiXCR on the PCR reads and lists one entry per CDR3 protein. The sample records approximately 40,000 distinct CDR3 sequences, approximately 17% being singletons. The sequencing input was naive CD8+ T cells from blood, with Jurkat cell RNA spiked in. Subset denoted: FACS-sorted CD8+CD4-CCR7+CD45RA+ naive T cells. These receptors all stem from a human donor in good health. Some libraries in this study had Jurkat cell RNA spiked in.

The chain recombines TRBV15 with TRBJ2-6; D possibly corresponds to TRBD1 (5 bases). From germline, CDR1 is LNHNV and CDR2 YYDKDF (reference sequence). CDR3 length: 15 residues. Trimming pared 1 base from V and 3 bases from J, leaving 7 bases between. The CDR3 coding sequence is TGTGCCACCAGCAGAGCAGGGTTTGGGGCCAACGTCCTGACTTTC. Its translation: CATSRAGFGANVLTF. Drawing the rest from reference TRBV15 and TRBJ2-6, the complete variable domain is DAMVIQNPRYQVTQFGKPVTLSCSQTLNHNVMYWYQQKSSQAPKLLFHYYDKDFNNEADTPDNFQSRRPNTSFCFLDIRSPGLGDTAMYLCATSRAGFGANVLTFGAGSRLTVL.

In its sample, this clonotype was seen many times. DNA for the CDR3: TGTGCCAGCGGGGGGTACTATGGCTACACCTTC. Translated: CASGGYYGYTF. The rearrangement joins TRBV7-9 to TRBJ1-2; a possible D gene is TRBD1 (5 bases). V lost 8 bases, J lost 3 bases, and 7 bases lay in between. The CDR3 consists of 11 residues. CDR1 and CDR2 (germline): SEHNR, FQNEAQ (reference sequence).

The chain's CDR3 is CATNQGVGNQPQHF. The CDR3 DNA is TGTGCCACCAATCAGGGCGTGGGCAATCAGCCCCAGCATTTT. The chain is built from TRBV6-2 or TRBV6-3 and TRBJ1-5, with D possibly matching TRBD1 (5 bases). The germline CDR1 and CDR2 sequences are MNHEY and SVGEGT. Trimming removed 10 bases at V and 2 bases at J, with 15 bases between. The CDR3 is 14 residues long.

This clonotype has ten or more counts. The chain combines TRBV27 with TRBJ2-7; 8 bases fit TRBD2. The V gene end was trimmed by 4 bases and the J gene end by 3 bases; junction bases not matched to a gene: 11. This CDR3 comprises 16 residues. Germline V gives CDR1 MNHEY, CDR2 SMNVEV (reference sequence). Here the CDR3 DNA reads TGTGCCAGCAGTTCCTATGGCGGGGGGCCGGGCTACGAGCAGTACTTC. Protein product: CASSSYGGGPGYEQYF.

With regard to this clonotype: This could be a read error, since a much larger clone is one nucleotide away. This chain connects TRBV24-1 to TRBJ2-1; tentative D call: TRBD2 (5 bases). This CDR3 is 13 amino acids long. CDR1 is KGHDR, CDR2 SFDVKD, per germline. CDR3 sequence: CVTTSGSYNEQFF. DNA for the CDR3: TGTGTCACCACAAGCGGCTCCTACAATGAGCAGTTCTTC.

This clonotype was seen repeatedly, ten times or more. This chain uses TRBV2 with TRBJ2-1; 8 bases line up with TRBD1. This CDR3 has 16 amino acids. The germline CDR1 and CDR2 sequences are SNHLY and FYNNEI. With V trimmed by 6 bases and J by 3 bases, 10 bases remained unmatched. CDR3 in amino acids: CASRGLTGVDYNEQFF. The CDR3 DNA reads as TGTGCCAGCAGGGGCCTGACAGGGGTTGACTACAATGAGCAGTTCTTC.

This clonotype was seen more than once but under ten times. The chain recombines TRBV27 with TRBJ1-1; a weak D match, TRBD1 (6 bases). V was pared by 2 bases and J by 5 bases, with 12 bases between. Germline V gene data show CDR1 as MNHEY and CDR2 as SMNVEV (reference sequence). The CDR3 is made up of 14 amino acids. This CDR3 reads CASSLVGGSTEAFF. DNA of the CDR3: TGTGCCAGCAGTTTAGTAGGGGGGAGTACTGAAGCTTTCTTT.

The V call is TRBV6-2 or TRBV6-3, the J call TRBJ2-7; no clear D. V gave up 4 bases and J gave up 0 bases, with 22 bases separating them. CDR3 length: 18 amino acids. Germline V gene data show CDR1 as MNHEY and CDR2 as SVGEGT. The CDR3 here is CASSSRVQPEPNSYEQYF. The CDR3 coding sequence is TGTGCCAGCAGTTCTCGAGTACAACCTGAACCCAACTCCTACGAGCAGTACTTC.

The chain combines TRBV9 with TRBJ2-7; 7 nucleotides line up with TRBD1. The CDR3 totals 15 residues. Germline CDR1 SGDLS, CDR2 YYNGEE. The trim removed 3 bases at V and 4 bases at J, leaving 10 bases unmatched. The CDR3 spells CASSGAGTEGYEQYF. In DNA, the CDR3 is TGTGCCAGCAGCGGAGCCGGGACAGAGGGATACGAGCAGTACTTC. Full variable domain (rest looked up from reference TRBV9 and TRBJ2-7): DSGVTQTPKHLITATGQRVTLRCSPRSGDLSVYWYQQSLDQGLQFLIQYYNGEERAKGNILERFSAQQFPDLHSELNLSSLELGDSALYFCASSGAGTEGYEQYFGPGTRLTVT.

This clonotype was seen ten or more times. The J gene is TRBJ2-5, the V gene TRBV9; 9 bases are shared with TRBD2. The CDR3 loop spans 17 amino acids. The V gene end was trimmed by 3 bases and the J gene end by 3 bases; junction bases not matched to a gene: 12. Germline lookup yields CDR1 SGDLS and CDR2 YYNGEE. CDR3 nucleotide sequence: TGTGCCAGCAGCGCGCGAGCCCTGGGACTAGCCGAAGAGACCCAGTACTTC. This codes for CASSARALGLAEETQYF.

The CDR3 DNA follows: TGTGCCAGCAGTTCGGGACAGGGTTATGAAAAACTGTTTTTT. Translation: CASSSGQGYEKLFF. The chain is built from TRBV12-3 or TRBV12-4 and TRBJ1-4, with TRBD1 identical over 9 bases. V lost 4 bases to trimming and J lost 6 bases; unmatched junction nucleotides: 3. The CDR3 is 14 residues long.

This clonotype was seen ten or more times. This sequence joins TRBV28 and TRBJ2-1, with D perhaps TRBD1 (5 bases). The V gene lost 7 bases and the J gene lost 0 bases, with 13 bases spanning the gap. Germline CDR1 MDHEN, CDR2 SYDVKM. The CDR3 has 15 amino acids. The CDR3 sequence is CASTQGDSSYNEQFF. DNA for the CDR3: TGTGCCAGCACGCAGGGCGACAGCTCCTACAATGAGCAGTTCTTC.

The rearrangement joins TRBV5-1 to TRBJ1-3; no clear D. The CDR3 sequence is 17 residues long. Trimming left V 1 base short and J 0 bases short, with 14 bases between. CDR1 and CDR2 from the germline V gene are SGHRS and YFSETQ. CDR3 loop: CASSLWSVEDSGNTIYF. As DNA, the CDR3 is TGCGCCAGCAGCTTGTGGTCAGTGGAGGACTCTGGAAACACCATATATTTT.

The rearrangement uses TRBV5-6 and TRBJ2-2, with TRBD2 matching over 7 bases. The V and J ends lost 4 bases and 6 bases, in that order; junction bases with no gene match: 12. This CDR3 is 16 amino acids long. CDR1 is SGHDT, CDR2 YYEEEE, per germline. Written as DNA, the CDR3 is TGTGCCAGCAGCCAAGGACTAGGCCTCCTGTCCGGGGAGCTGTTTTTT. Translating gives CASSQGLGLLSGELFF.

Concerning this clonotype: Because it lacks the conserved phenylalanine or tryptophan at the end, this CDR3 is likely a read error. This chain uses TRBV28 with TRBJ2-1; TRBD2 matches at 15 bases. V trimming: 4 bases; J trimming: 7 bases; junction bases outside the gene matches: 11. CDR1 is MDHEN, CDR2 SYDVKM, per germline. This CDR3 has 18 amino acids. In DNA, the CDR3 is TGTGCCAGCAGTTACCACGGACTAGCGGGAGGGCCAGGGAATGAGCAGTTCCTC. It specifies CASSYHGLAGGPGNEQFL.

This clonotype was seen ten or more times. The genes are TRBV3-1 and TRBJ2-3, with D tentatively TRBD2 (5 bases). Between the trimmed V and J ends, which lost 0 bases and 1 base, there was a span of 11 bases. CDR1 and CDR2 (germline): LGHDT, YNNKEL (reference sequence). The CDR3 has 16 residues. CDR3 protein: CASSQEADSGTDTQYF. The CDR3 DNA follows: TGTGCCAGCAGCCAAGAAGCGGACTCGGGCACAGATACGCAGTATTTT.

This clonotype was observed a few times. V gene TRBV15 combines with J gene TRBJ2-1; TRBD2 matches 10 bases. V trimming: 0 bases; J trimming: 9 bases; junction bases outside the gene matches: 8. The CDR3 contains 16 residues. The germline CDR1 and CDR2 sequences are LNHNV and YYDKDF (reference sequence). The CDR3 bases are TGTGCCACCAGCAGAGACTTAGCGGGAGGCGTTATTGAGCAGTTCTTC. It specifies CATSRDLAGGVIEQFF.

This clonotype was observed a few times. The chain employs TRBV4-2 and TRBJ1-3; no clear D. The CDR3 covers 17 residues. From germline, CDR1 is LGHNA and CDR2 YNFKEQ. Trimming removed 4 bases from V and 0 bases from J, with 16 bases in between. In DNA, the CDR3 is TGTGCCAGCAGCCCTCAGAGAGCGGGGTACTCTGGAAACACCATATATTTT. This gives the protein CASSPQRAGYSGNTIYF.

This clonotype turned up a few times. This sequence joins TRBV28 and TRBJ1-1; 9 bases are shared with TRBD1. This CDR3 contains 15 residues. The germline V gene encodes CDR1 MDHEN and CDR2 SYDVKM. V shed 2 bases, J shed 3 bases, and the junction held 4 bases outside the gene matches. The CDR3 region is CASSLRTGVDTEAFF. CDR3 nucleotides: TGTGCCAGCAGTTTACGGACAGGGGTTGACACTGAAGCTTTCTTT.

This clonotype was picked up one time. Sequence at one end of the junction differs from germline and may be a read error. J is TRBJ2-3 and V is TRBV28; 7 bases map to TRBD2. CDR3 length equals 14 residues. CDR1 is MDHEN and CDR2 is SYDVKM in the germline V gene. Written as DNA, the CDR3 is TGTGCCAGAAGTTTATGGGGGGGAGCTGATACGCAGTATTTT. This gives the protein CARSLWGGADTQYF.

This clonotype showed up many times. The rearrangement links TRBV7-9 to TRBJ2-1, with a possible D match to TRBD2 (6 bases). The CDR3 is 15 amino acids. Germline V gene sequence: CDR1 SEHNR, CDR2 FQNEAQ (reference sequence). V lost 0 bases to trimming and J lost 2 bases, with 8 bases between them. The CDR3 nucleotides are TGTGCCAGCAGCTTAGCAGCGGGTACCTACAATGAGCAGTTCTTC. Protein product: CASSLAAGTYNEQFF.

This clonotype has at least ten counts. V is TRBV19 and J is TRBJ2-3; the D call may be TRBD1 or TRBD2 (5 bases each). Trimming cost V 3 bases and J 2 bases, with 6 bases left between them. The CDR3 totals 13 residues. Germline V gene sequence: CDR1 LNHDA, CDR2 SQIVND (reference sequence). The CDR3 loop reads CASSMGVTDTQYF. CDR3 sequence (DNA): TGTGCCAGTAGTATGGGGGTCACAGATACGCAGTATTTT.

Many counts were recorded for this clonotype. The genes are TRBV7-9 and TRBJ1-2; D unresolved. The germline V gene encodes CDR1 SEHNR and CDR2 FQNEAQ (reference sequence). This CDR3 region has 11 residues. The V end lost 4 bases, the J end lost 4 bases, and 4 bases lay between the germline ends. CDR3 DNA sequence: TGTGCCAGCAGCTCACCCTATGGCTACACCTTC. Its protein product is CASSSPYGYTF.